The clone carrying this T cell receptor beta chain occurred a few times. Sample time point: pre-sensitization, week 0. The treatment here: therapeutic diphenylcyclopropenone sensitization with weekly scalp DPC. The record originates from a study of human T cells and chemical hapten exposure. Overall study context: Application of 0.01% DPC to the upper back was done by patch test, with a reading at 6 days.

One entry per CDR3 protein, called by TCRdb with MiXCR from the RACE reads. The sample carries approximately 77,000 distinct CDR3 sequences, 14% recorded once. The germline V gene has CDR1 DFQATT and CDR2 SNEGSKA (reference sequence). The ends lost 4 bases at V and 3 bases at J; junction bases unmatched: 11. The CDR3 totals 16 residues. This TCR was recovered from a woman between 45 and 65 years old with alopecia areata. Some clones in this sample may be carry-over from other donors' samples. The rearrangement joins TRBV20-1 to TRBJ1-1; 10 bases align to TRBD1. The source was whole blood, collected in connection with sensitization to the hapten diphenylcyclopropenone (DPC). CDR3 protein: CSATDRGPSSDTEAFF. CDR3 bases: TGCAGTGCTACAGACAGGGGGCCCAGCTCGGACACTGAAGCTTTCTTT.